This T cell receptor (beta chain) was observed in a study of T cells in Graves' hyperthyroidism and ophthalmopathy. Study-level results: Stable hyperthyroidism was separated from ophthalmopathy by a model based on 13 V-J features.

Out of 10 ml of fresh peripheral blood came the PBMCs. TCR beta CDR3 sequences were amplified from RNA transcripts. TCR CDR3 regions were first amplified by RT-PCR with HTBI primers. A single record per CDR3 protein comes from TCRdb applying MiXCR to the multiplex PCR reads. The data show approximately 380,000 distinct CDR3 sequences, about 18% seen once. V lost 8 bases to trimming and J lost 5 bases, with 12 bases between them. The CDR3 spans 12 residues. Germline lookup yields CDR1 MNHEY and CDR2 SVGEGT. As for this clonotype: Its target is not known.

The J gene is TRBJ1-1, the V gene TRBV6-2 or TRBV6-3; D uncertain. The source material was blood. The clonotype was recovered from a woman aged 18-29 years with Graves' hyperthyroidism. CDR3 sequence reads: CASGHFGTEAFF. The CDR3 nucleotides are TGTGCCAGCGGGCACTTTGGGACTGAAGCTTTCTTT.